This T cell receptor beta chain was found in a study of shared clonotypes between healthy human individuals (dated by TCRdb to about 2020). For the study in its entirety: The cohort comprised two women and three men aged 18 to 49 years. To increase sequencing depth and limit assay-specific biases, different laboratories used diverse techniques to prepare libraries and sequence TCR repertoires. Blood TCR repertoires of a handful of healthy adults were deeply sequenced to estimate repertoire size and the extent of clonotype sharing between individuals. Leukapheresis yielded between about 0.94 and 10 billion PBMCs per donor. Points the paper makes about the study in general: Pairwise subsampling led to the expectation that sequencing depth would affect the degree of clonotype sharing among donors. Sampling was restricted to blood, and TCR repertoires in tissue are likely to differ from TCR repertoires in blood. Because the study included only a small number of donors, the genetic and exposure-history diversity represented was limited.

Notes on this clone: The antigen this receptor binds is unknown. Per-base qualities were not stored, and no clone one base away is much larger.

TCR CDR3 regions were amplified from genomic DNA by multiplex PCR using the deep immunoSEQ assay. Genomic DNA extracted from each cell subset was distributed evenly over all wells of several immunoSEQ 96-well plates, and each plate served as one replicate. For unsorted PBMC, 250 to 350 ng of genomic DNA, equivalent to 25,000 to 35,000 T cell genomes, went into each replicate PCR. Unsorted PBMC genomic DNA was sequenced across ten immunoSEQ deep assay plates. Purified libraries were measured with a Qubit 3.0 fluorometer, size-checked on a Bioanalyzer 2100, and measured again with the KAPA Library Quantification kit. Every immunoSEQ 96-well plate was sequenced on a dedicated single-read 150-cycle Illumina NextSeq 550 flow cell. The authors' analysis ran thus. Because the immunoSEQ output held only junctional sequences and lacked quality scores, the filtering could not match the filtering applied to full-length reads. Sequences were annotated with PyIR, a Python wrapper for IgBLAST v1.9, using IMGT germline references to assign V/J genes and CDR3. Reads were filtered out if the reads had weak V/J assignments (E-value above 1e-6), no CDR3, stop codons, out-of-frame junctions, or ambiguous translated residues. V3J clonotypes were defined as sequences sharing an identical inferred V gene, J gene, and CDR3 amino acid sequence. The percentage overlap between two repertoires was calculated by dividing the number of shared unique clonotypes by the size of the smaller repertoire. Repertoire richness was assessed with RTK rarefaction, the Chao1 estimator, and Recon v2.1 estimates of unobserved clonotypes. The table was pulled from immuneACCESS by TCRdb, which kept in-frame rearrangements only. Such tables lose some clones; where checked, under half of the loss comes from unresolved V genes, and the rest has no known cause. V, J and clone size were drawn from that table, and D and trimming were deduced from the DNA. Within this sample are over 400,000 clones, with around 73% of them counted one time only. The ten largest account for 12% of the sample.

The CDR3 runs 14 amino acids, cysteine and phenylalanine included. Only CDR3 DNA remains: 42 bases, in frame from the first base. V is trimmed back by 5 bases and J by 2 bases, and the junction contains 1 base that no gene match accounts for. From the germline V gene (reference sequence), CDR1 is LNHDA and CDR2 is SQIVND. The donors were healthy, HIV-negative adults with no recently reported acute infections or vaccinations. Every donor was a Caucasian adult living in Nashville, Tennessee, USA. For unsorted samples, 90 million or so PBMCs were counted and genomic DNA was extracted with the QIAamp DNA Blood Mini kit. Blood was obtained by leukapheresis, after which PBMCs were separated by Ficoll-Histopaque density gradient centrifugation and cryopreserved in liquid nitrogen vapor phase.

The sequenced sample consisted of PBMCs. The rearrangement combines TRBV19 with TRBJ2-1, with TRBD1 identical over 9 junction bases. This sequence originates from a woman aged 40-49 years in good health. Some clones in this sample may be carry-over from other donors' samples. The CDR3: CASSDRGTYNEQFF. The nucleotide sequence is given as TGTGCCAGTAGTGACAGGGGGACCTACAATGAGCAGTTCTTC.